Following are 19 T cell receptor beta chains from one sample sequenced in a study of blood T cell repertoires in COVID-19. Assay: immunoSEQ multiplex PCR; the TCRdb copy retains only in-frame clones and omits some. The sample contains about 240,000 clones, approximately 90% of which appear only once. The sample taken for sequencing was PBMCs or T cells enriched from blood (not recorded which). These receptor sequences come from a woman in her 30s who had recovered from COVID-19.

The chain is built from TRBV11-2 and TRBJ2-7; possibly TRBD2 for D (6 bases). The V end lost 5 bases, the J end lost 2 bases, and 10 bases lay between the germline ends. CDR1 is SGHAT and CDR2 is FQNNGV in the germline V gene. There are 13 residues in the CDR3. CDR3 loop: CASSDGRTYEQYF. The CDR3 DNA sequence: TGTGCCAGCAGCGACGGGAGAACCTACGAGCAGTACTTC.

The chain uses TRBV7-6 and TRBJ1-6; a weak D match, TRBD1 (6 bases). The CDR3 loop spans 15 amino acids. The V and J ends lost 1 base and 7 bases respectively, with 11 bases between them. Germline V gene lookup returns CDR1 SGHVS and CDR2 FNYEAQ. CDR3 bases: TGTGCCAGCAGCTTAGACCCGGGGACAAATTCACCCCTCCACTTT. Its translation is CASSLDPGTNSPLHF.

V gene TRBV25-1 combines with J gene TRBJ2-1; 7 bases are shared with TRBD1. Trimming cost V 4 bases and J 8 bases; bases outside gene matches: 17. The CDR3 runs 17 residues. Germline V gene sequence: CDR1 MGHDK, CDR2 SYGVNS. CDR3 coding DNA: TGTGCCAGCAGTGGGGATAGGACAGGCCGGAGGAACTATGAGCAGTTCTTC. It specifies CASSGDRTGRRNYEQFF.

V gene TRBV6-5 combines with J gene TRBJ1-1; 7 bases line up with TRBD1. CDR1 MNHEY and CDR2 SVGAGI come from the germline V gene. With 6 bases clipped from V and 0 bases from J, the junction kept 7 bases outside the gene matches. CDR3 length: 15 residues. CDR3 bases: TGTGCCAGCAGCTGGGACAGCTTAATGAACACTGAAGCTTTCTTT. Translating gives CASSWDSLMNTEAFF.

J is TRBJ2-7 and V is TRBV6-2 or TRBV6-3; unclear D gene. CDR1 and CDR2 from the germline V gene are MNHEY and SVGEGT. The germline V and J ends were trimmed by 5 bases and 4 bases, with 18 bases remaining between them. This CDR3 is 15 amino acids long. CDR3 residues: CASSTNDRSTYEQYF. The DNA of the CDR3 is TGTGCCAGCAGTACAAACGATAGGAGTACGTACGAGCAGTACTTC.

V and J are TRBV5-1 and TRBJ2-1, with a tentative D call TRBD1 (6 bases). CDR3 length: 14 residues. Trimming took off 0 bases at V and 7 bases at J, with 11 bases between the two ends. Looked up from germline, CDR1 is SGHRS and CDR2 is YFSETQ. The CDR3 spells CASSLDRAWNEQFF. Here the CDR3 DNA reads TGCGCCAGCAGCTTGGACAGGGCGTGGAATGAGCAGTTCTTC.

V and J are TRBV27 and TRBJ1-1, with D perhaps matching TRBD1 (5 bases). V gave up 1 base and J gave up 7 bases, with 13 bases separating them. This CDR3 contains 14 residues. Per germline, CDR1 MNHEY and CDR2 SMNVEV (reference sequence). The CDR3 bases are TGTGCCAGCAGTTTATTTTGGGGAGGGGATGAAGCTTTCTTT. Translated, it gives CASSLFWGGDEAFF.

V is TRBV15 and J is TRBJ2-5, with D tentatively TRBD1 (6 bases). CDR3 length equals 14 residues. Germline loops: CDR1 LNHNV, CDR2 YYDKDF (reference sequence). Trimming stripped 5 bases from V and 4 bases from J, with 14 bases between. CDR3 nucleotide sequence: TGTGCCACCAGCGGCCGGACAGTCGGAGAGACCCAGTACTTC. Translating gives CATSGRTVGETQYF.

This chain joins TRBV7-3 and TRBJ2-2; D is perhaps TRBD2 (5 bases). Deletions cut 5 bases from V and 6 bases from J, with 13 bases between. There are 14 residues in the CDR3. The germline V gene has CDR1 SGHTA and CDR2 FQGTGA. This chain's CDR3 is CASSPDLAPGELFF. For the CDR3, the DNA is TGTGCCAGCAGCCCCGACTTAGCGCCCGGGGAGCTGTTTTTT.

The V call is TRBV5-1, the J call TRBJ2-3; TRBD2 agrees at 7 bases. CDR3 length: 16 amino acids. Germline-derived CDR1 and CDR2 are SGHRS and YFSETQ. J was trimmed by 2 bases and V by 1 base; bases with no gene match: 7. CDR3 sequence (DNA): TGCGCCAGCAGCTTGAGACTAGCAGCAAACACAGATACGCAGTATTTT. Its protein product is CASSLRLAANTDTQYF.

The V call is TRBV19, the J call TRBJ1-3; TRBD1 matches 11 bases. Per germline, CDR1 LNHDA and CDR2 SQIVND (reference sequence). The CDR3 runs 16 residues. V dropped 5 bases and J dropped 4; count of bases not matched to a gene: 7. CDR3 sequence reads: CASSRRTGGFGNTIYF. Here the CDR3 DNA reads TGTGCCAGTAGTCGTCGGACAGGGGGCTTCGGAAACACCATATATTTT.

The chain has TRBV20-1 and TRBJ1-2; D gene unclear. CDR3 size: 11 residues. In germline, CDR1 is DFQATT, CDR2 SNEGSKA (reference sequence). Trimming pared 4 bases from V and 5 bases from J, leaving 8 bases between. The CDR3 sequence: CSAMLRYGYTF. As DNA, the CDR3 is TGCAGTGCTATGCTACGGTATGGCTACACCTTC.

This clone came up once. The genes are TRBV3-1 (or the pseudogene TRBV3-2) and TRBJ1-4, with D possibly being TRBD1 (5 bases). The V end was cut by 5 bases, the J end by 8 bases, with 15 bases between. The CDR3 runs 14 residues. Germline V lookup: CDR1 LGHDT, CDR2 YNNKEL (reference sequence). The CDR3 here is CASSSRGGGEKLFF. The CDR3 DNA reads TGTGCCAGCAGCTCCCGGGGGGGTGGCGAAAAACTGTTTTTT.

This rearrangement joins TRBV5-4 to TRBJ2-2; perhaps TRBD1 as D (6 bases). The germline V gene has CDR1 SGHNT and CDR2 YYREEE (reference sequence). The V end lost 3 bases, the J end lost 0 bases, and 9 bases lay between the germline ends. The CDR3 has 15 residues. This chain's CDR3 is CASSWTVANTGELFF. CDR3 DNA sequence: TGTGCCAGCAGCTGGACAGTAGCGAACACCGGGGAGCTGTTTTTT. Full variable domain (outside the CDR3, taken from reference TRBV5-4 and TRBJ2-2): ETGVTQSPTHLIKTRGQQVTLRCSSQSGHNTVSWYQQALGQGPQFIFQYYREEENGRGNFPPRFSGLQFPNYSSELNVNALELDDSALYLCASSWTVANTGELFFGEGSRLTVL.

The chain joins TRBV9 to TRBJ2-1, with D unclear. Deletions cut 3 bases from V and 10 bases from J, with 17 bases between. The CDR3 runs to 14 residues. In germline, CDR1 is SGDLS, CDR2 YYNGEE. The CDR3 reads CASSERFASREQFF. The CDR3 nucleotides are TGTGCCAGCAGCGAGAGATTCGCCTCTAGGGAGCAGTTCTTC. Looking up the rest from reference TRBV9 and TRBJ2-1 gives the full variable domain: DSGVTQTPKHLITATGQRVTLRCSPRSGDLSVYWYQQSLDQGLQFLIQYYNGEERAKGNILERFSAQQFPDLHSELNLSSLELGDSALYFCASSERFASREQFFGPGTRLTVL.

The rearrangement uses TRBV14 and TRBJ1-1, with a tentative D call TRBD1 (5 bases). Trimming left V 5 bases short and J 0 bases short, with 25 bases between. The germline gives CDR1 SGHDN, CDR2 FVKESK. CDR3 size: 19 residues. The CDR3 here is CASSSPWGEGLFMNTEAFF. The DNA for the CDR3 is TGTGCCAGCAGCTCACCCTGGGGAGAGGGACTGTTCATGAACACTGAAGCTTTCTTT.

This clone was detected a few times. The chain carries TRBV7-6 and TRBJ2-3, with 7 bases identical to TRBD2. V trimming: 5 bases; J trimming: 4 bases; junction bases outside the gene matches: 12. The CDR3 covers 16 residues. Germline V gene data show CDR1 as SGHVS and CDR2 as FNYEAQ. This CDR3 is CASSPLGGGNSDTQYF. As DNA, the CDR3 is TGTGCCAGCAGCCCTTTGGGGGGAGGGAACTCAGATACGCAGTATTTT.

The V gene is TRBV5-6, the J gene TRBJ2-3; 7 positions match TRBD1. Germline V gene sequence: CDR1 SGHDT, CDR2 YYEEEE. The CDR3 is 18 amino acids. Losses at the gene ends were 0 bases for V and 0 bases for J; bases not matched to a gene: 10. CDR3 nucleotides: TGTGCCAGCAGCTTGGCCTGGGACAGAGAGTCAAGCACAGATACGCAGTATTTT. Its translation is CASSLAWDRESSTDTQYF.

The rearrangement uses TRBV5-4 and TRBJ1-5; TRBD1 agrees at 7 bases. V trimming: 4 bases; J trimming: 11 bases; junction bases outside the gene matches: 12. CDR1 is SGHNT, CDR2 YYREEE, per germline (reference sequence). This CDR3 spans 14 amino acids. CDR3 residues: CASSKGQEERTQHF. The CDR3 region has the DNA TGTGCCAGCAGCAAAGGACAGGAGGAACGGACCCAGCATTTT.